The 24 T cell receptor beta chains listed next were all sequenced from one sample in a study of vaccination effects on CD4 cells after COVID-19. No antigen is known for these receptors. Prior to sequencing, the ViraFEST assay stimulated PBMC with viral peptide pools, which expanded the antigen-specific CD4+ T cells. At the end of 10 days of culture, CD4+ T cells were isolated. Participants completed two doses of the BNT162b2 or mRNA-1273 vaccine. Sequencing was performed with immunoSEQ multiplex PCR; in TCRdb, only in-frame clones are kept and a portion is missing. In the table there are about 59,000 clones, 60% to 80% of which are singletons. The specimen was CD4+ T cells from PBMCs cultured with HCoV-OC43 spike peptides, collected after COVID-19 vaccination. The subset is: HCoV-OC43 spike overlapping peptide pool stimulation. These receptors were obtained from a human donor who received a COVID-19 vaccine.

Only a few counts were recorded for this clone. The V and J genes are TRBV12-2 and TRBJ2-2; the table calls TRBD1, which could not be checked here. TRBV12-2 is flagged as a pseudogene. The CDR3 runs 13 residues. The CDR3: CASRSQDTGELFF. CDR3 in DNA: TGTGCAAGTCGCTCACAGGACACCGGGGAGCTGTTTTTT.

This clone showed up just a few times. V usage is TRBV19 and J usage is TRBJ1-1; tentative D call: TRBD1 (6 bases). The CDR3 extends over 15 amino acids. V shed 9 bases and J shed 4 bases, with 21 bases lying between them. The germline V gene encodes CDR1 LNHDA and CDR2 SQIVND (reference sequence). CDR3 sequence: CASGVLGARGTEAFF. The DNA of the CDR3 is TGTGCCAGCGGGGTACTGGGGGCGAGAGGCACTGAAGCTTTCTTT.

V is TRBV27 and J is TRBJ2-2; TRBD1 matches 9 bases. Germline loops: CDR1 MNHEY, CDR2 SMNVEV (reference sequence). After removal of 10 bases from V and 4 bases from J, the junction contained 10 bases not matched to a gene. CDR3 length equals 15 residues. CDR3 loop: CATTSGQGSTGELFF. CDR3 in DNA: TGTGCCACAACCTCGGGACAGGGAAGCACCGGGGAGCTGTTTTTT.

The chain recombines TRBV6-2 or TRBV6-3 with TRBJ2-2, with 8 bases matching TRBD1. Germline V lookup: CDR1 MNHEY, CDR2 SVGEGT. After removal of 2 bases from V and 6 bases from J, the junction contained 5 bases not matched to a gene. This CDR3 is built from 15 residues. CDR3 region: CASSYTGGLAGELFF. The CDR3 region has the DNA TGTGCCAGCAGTTACACAGGGGGACTGGCCGGGGAGCTGTTTTTT.

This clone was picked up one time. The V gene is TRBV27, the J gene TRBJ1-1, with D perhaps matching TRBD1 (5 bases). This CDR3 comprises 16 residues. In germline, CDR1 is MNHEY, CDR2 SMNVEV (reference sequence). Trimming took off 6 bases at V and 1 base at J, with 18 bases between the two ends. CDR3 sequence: CASSLGWGLGNTEAFF. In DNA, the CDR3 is TGTGCCAGCAGCCTAGGGTGGGGACTGGGGAACACTGAAGCTTTCTTT.

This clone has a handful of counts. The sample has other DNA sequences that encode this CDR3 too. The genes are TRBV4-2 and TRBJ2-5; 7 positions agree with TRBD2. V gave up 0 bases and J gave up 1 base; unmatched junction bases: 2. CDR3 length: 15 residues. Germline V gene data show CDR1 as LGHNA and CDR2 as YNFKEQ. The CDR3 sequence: CASSQDGRVQETQYF. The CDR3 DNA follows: TGTGCCAGCAGCCAAGATGGGAGGGTCCAAGAGACCCAGTACTTC.

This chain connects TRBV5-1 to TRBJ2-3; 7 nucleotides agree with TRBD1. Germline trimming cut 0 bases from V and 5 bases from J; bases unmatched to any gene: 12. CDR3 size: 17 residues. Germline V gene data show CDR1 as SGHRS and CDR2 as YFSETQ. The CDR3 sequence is CASSLGIRQGGEDTQYF. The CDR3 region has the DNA TGCGCCAGCAGCTTGGGGATTCGACAGGGCGGTGAAGATACGCAGTATTTT.

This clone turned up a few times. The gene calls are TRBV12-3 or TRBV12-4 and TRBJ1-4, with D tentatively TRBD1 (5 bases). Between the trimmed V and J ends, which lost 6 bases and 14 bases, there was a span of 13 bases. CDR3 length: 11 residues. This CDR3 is CASSNGQLLFF. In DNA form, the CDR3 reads TGTGCCAGCAGCAACGGACAATTGCTGTTTTTT.

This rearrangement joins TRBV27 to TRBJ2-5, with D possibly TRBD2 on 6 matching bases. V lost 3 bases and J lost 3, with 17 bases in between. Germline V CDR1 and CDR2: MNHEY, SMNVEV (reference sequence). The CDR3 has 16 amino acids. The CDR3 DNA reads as TGTGCCAGCAGTTTCGGGGGTGCGGAAGGAAAAGAGACCCAGTACTTC. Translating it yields CASSFGGAEGKETQYF.

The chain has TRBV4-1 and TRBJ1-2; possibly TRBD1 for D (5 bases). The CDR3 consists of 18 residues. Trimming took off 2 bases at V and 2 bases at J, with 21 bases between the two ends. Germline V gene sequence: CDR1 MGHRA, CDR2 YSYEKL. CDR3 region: CASSQLPHLDGGNYGYTF. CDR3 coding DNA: TGCGCCAGCAGCCAACTACCTCATCTGGACGGGGGGAACTATGGCTACACCTTC.

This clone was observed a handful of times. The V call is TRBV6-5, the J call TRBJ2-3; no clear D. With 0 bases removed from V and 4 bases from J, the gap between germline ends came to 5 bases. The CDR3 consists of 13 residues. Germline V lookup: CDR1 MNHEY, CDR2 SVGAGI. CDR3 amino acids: CASSYSEADTQYF. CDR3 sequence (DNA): TGTGCCAGCAGTTACTCGGAAGCAGATACGCAGTATTTT.

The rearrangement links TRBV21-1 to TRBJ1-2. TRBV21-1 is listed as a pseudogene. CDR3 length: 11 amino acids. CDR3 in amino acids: CARSINYGYTF. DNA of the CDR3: TGTGCCCGCTCCATAAACTATGGCTACACCTTC.

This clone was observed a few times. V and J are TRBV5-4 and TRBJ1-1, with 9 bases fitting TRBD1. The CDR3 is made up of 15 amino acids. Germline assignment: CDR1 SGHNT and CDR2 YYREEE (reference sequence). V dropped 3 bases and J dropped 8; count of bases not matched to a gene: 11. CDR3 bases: TGTGCCAGCAGCTCGGGGTTAGGGACAGGGAAGGAAGCTTTCTTT. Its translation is CASSSGLGTGKEAFF.

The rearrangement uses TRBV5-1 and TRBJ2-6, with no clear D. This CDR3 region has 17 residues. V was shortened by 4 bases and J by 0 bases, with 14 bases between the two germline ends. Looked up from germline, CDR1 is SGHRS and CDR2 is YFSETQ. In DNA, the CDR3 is TGCGCCAGCAGCCCTCAGACGGGTAACTCTGGGGCCAACGTCCTGACTTTC. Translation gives CASSPQTGNSGANVLTF.

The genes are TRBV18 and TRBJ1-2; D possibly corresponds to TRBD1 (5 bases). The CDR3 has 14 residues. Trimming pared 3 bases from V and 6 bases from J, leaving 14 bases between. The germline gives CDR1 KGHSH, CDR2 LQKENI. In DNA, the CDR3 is TGTGCCAGCTCACCGACTGCACGGGGCGATGGCTACACCTTC. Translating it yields CASSPTARGDGYTF. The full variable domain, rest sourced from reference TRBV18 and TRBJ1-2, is NAGVMQNPRHLVRRRGQEARLRCSPMKGHSHVYWYRQLPEEGLKFMVYLQKENIIDESGMPKERFSAEFPKEGPSILRIQQVVRGDSAAYFCASSPTARGDGYTFGSGTRLTVV.

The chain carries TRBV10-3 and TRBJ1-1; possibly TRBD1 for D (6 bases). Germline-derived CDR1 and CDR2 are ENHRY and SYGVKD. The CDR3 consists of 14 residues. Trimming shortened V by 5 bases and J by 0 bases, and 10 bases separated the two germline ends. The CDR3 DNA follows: TGTGCCATCAGTAGAACAGGGCTGAACACTGAAGCTTTCTTT. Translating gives CAISRTGLNTEAFF.

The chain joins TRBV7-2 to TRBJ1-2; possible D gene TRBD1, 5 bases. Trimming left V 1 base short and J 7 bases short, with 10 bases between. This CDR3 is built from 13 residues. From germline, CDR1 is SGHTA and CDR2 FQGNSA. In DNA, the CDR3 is TGTGCCAGCAGCTTAGGTAGGGACCGTGGCTACACCTTC. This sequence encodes CASSLGRDRGYTF. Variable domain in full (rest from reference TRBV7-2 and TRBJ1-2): GAGVSQSPSNKVTEKGKDVELRCDPISGHTALYWYRQSLGQGLEFLIYFQGNSAPDKSGLPSDRFSAERTGGSVSTLTIQRTQQEDSAVYLCASSLGRDRGYTFGSGTRLTVV.

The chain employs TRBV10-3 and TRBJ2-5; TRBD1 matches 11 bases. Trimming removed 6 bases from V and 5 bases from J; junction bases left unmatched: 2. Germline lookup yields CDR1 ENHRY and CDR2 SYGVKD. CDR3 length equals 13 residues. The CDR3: CAIRGQGGETQYF. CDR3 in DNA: TGTGCCATCAGGGGACAGGGGGGGGAGACCCAGTACTTC.

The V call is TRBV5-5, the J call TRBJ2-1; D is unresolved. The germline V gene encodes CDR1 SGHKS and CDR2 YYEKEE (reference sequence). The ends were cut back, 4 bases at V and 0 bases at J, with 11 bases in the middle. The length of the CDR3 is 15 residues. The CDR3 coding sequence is TGTGCCAGCAGCATCTCACTGAGCTCCTACAATGAGCAGTTCTTC. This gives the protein CASSISLSSYNEQFF. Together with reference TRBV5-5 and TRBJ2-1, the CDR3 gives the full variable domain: DAGVTQSPTHLIKTRGQQVTLRCSPISGHKSVSWYQQVLGQGPQFIFQYYEKEERGRGNFPDRFSARQFPNYSSELNVNALLLGDSALYLCASSISLSSYNEQFFGPGTRLTVL.

The CDR3: CASRVGQGTYEQYV. Written as DNA, the CDR3 is TGTGCCAGCAGAGTGGGACAGGGAACCTACGAGCAGTACGTC. The chain links TRBV6-5 to TRBJ2-7; 9 bases agree with TRBD1. The CDR3 totals 14 residues. V gave up 6 bases and J gave up 2 bases; unmatched junction bases: 5. CDR1 and CDR2 (germline): MNHEY, SVGAGI.

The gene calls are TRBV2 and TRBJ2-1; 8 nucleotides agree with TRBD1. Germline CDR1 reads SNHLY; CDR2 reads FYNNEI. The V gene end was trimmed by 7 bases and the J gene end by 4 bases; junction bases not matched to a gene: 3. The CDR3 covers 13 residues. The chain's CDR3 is CASTQGDYNEQFF. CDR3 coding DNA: TGTGCCAGCACACAGGGGGATTACAATGAGCAGTTCTTC.

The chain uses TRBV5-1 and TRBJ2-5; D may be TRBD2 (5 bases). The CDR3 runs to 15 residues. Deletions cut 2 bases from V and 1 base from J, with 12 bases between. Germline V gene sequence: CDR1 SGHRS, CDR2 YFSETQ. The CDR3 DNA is TGCGCCAGCAGCTTCAAAGGGAGTAGCCAAGAGACCCAGTACTTC. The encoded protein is CASSFKGSSQETQYF.

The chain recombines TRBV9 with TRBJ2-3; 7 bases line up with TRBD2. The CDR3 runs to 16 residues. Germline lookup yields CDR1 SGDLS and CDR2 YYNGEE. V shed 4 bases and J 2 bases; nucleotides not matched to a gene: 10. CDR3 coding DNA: TGTGCCAGCAGCCCGAGGACTAGTGGGGCCACAGATACGCAGTATTTT. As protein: CASSPRTSGATDTQYF.

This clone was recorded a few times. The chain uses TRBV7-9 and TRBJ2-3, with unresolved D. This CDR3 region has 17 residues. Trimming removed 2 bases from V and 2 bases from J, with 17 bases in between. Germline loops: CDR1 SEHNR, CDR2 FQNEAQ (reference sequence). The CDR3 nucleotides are TGTGCCAGCAGCTTAAAGGGCACCCCGATGAACACAGATACGCAGTATTTT. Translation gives CASSLKGTPMNTDTQYF.